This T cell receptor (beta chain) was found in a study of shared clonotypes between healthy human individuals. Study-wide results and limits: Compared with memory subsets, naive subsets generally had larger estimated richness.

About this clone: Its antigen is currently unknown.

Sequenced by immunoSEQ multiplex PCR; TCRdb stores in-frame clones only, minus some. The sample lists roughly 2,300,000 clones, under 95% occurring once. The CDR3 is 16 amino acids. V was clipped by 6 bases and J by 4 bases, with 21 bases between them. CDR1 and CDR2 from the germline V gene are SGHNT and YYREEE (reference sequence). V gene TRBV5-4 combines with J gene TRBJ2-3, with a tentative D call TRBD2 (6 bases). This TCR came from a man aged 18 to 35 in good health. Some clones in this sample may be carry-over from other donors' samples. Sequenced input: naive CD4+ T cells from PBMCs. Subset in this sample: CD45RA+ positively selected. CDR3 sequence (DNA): TGTGCCAGCAATAGTAAGCAGCCGGGAGTAGCAGATACGCAGTATTTT. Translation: CASNSKQPGVADTQYF.